In its sample, the clone carrying this T cell receptor beta chain was seen a few times. This entry is derived from a study of beta chain features in type 1 diabetes. CDR3 size: 14 residues. V was clipped by 3 bases and J by 8 bases; unmatched bases: 12. Per the germline V gene, CDR1 is SQVTM and CDR2 is ANQGSEA. The whole isolated RNA underwent reverse transcription, so sequencing captured expressed TCRB transcripts. Method: immunoSEQ multiplex PCR; TCRdb's copy keeps in-frame clones and lacks some. The sample holds roughly 350,000 clones, approximately 11% seen once. Specimen: naive CD4+ T cells from blood. This chain connects TRBV29-1 to TRBJ2-5; TRBD2 aligns across 7 bases. This receptor was obtained from a woman between 25 and 40 years old in good health. The CDR3 nucleotides are TGCAGCGTTGATGCGGGAGCAGTCGCGGAAACCCAGTACTTC. It specifies CSVDAGAVAETQYF.